This entry lists 18 T cell receptor beta chains sequenced from one sample in a study of cytomegalovirus exposure and HLA in healthy donors. The PCR used 60 Vbeta and 13 Jbeta primers. Data came from immunoSEQ multiplex PCR; TCRdb stores just in-frame clones and leaves some out. The sample holds a few hundred thousand clones, approximately 82% seen once. Material for sequencing was PBMCs. The receptors here all came from a woman aged 45-59 years in good health and CMV-seropositive.

V usage is TRBV29-1 and J usage is TRBJ2-2; D perhaps matches TRBD1 (5 bases). Trimming removed 5 bases at V and 6 bases at J, with 10 bases between. CDR1 is SQVTM, CDR2 ANQGSEA, per germline. The CDR3 contains 12 residues. CDR3 bases: TGCAGCGTTCAGGGATCTGCCGGGGAGCTGTTTTTT. Translating it yields CSVQGSAGELFF.

The chain employs TRBV6-5 and TRBJ1-1, with TRBD1 matching 10 bases. The CDR3 totals 16 residues. V trimming: 2 bases; J trimming: 3 bases; junction bases outside the gene matches: 6. Germline V gene sequence: CDR1 MNHEY, CDR2 SVGAGI. This CDR3 reads CASSYRTGTGDTEAFF. For the CDR3, the DNA is TGTGCCAGCAGTTACCGAACCGGGACAGGGGACACTGAAGCTTTCTTT.

The chain employs TRBV5-5 and TRBJ2-7; weak D call: TRBD2 (5 bases). V was trimmed by 4 bases and J by 2 bases, leaving 7 bases between them. Germline loops: CDR1 SGHKS, CDR2 YYEKEE (reference sequence). The CDR3 covers 12 residues. CDR3 DNA sequence: TGTGCCAGCAGCCGGGGAACCTACGAGCAGTACTTC. Amino acid sequence: CASSRGTYEQYF.

V and J are TRBV7-2 and TRBJ2-5; 9 bases are a match to TRBD2. V lost 4 bases, J lost 4 bases, and 10 bases stayed unmatched. Germline V gives CDR1 SGHTA, CDR2 FQGNSA. This CDR3 is built from 16 residues. The CDR3 region is CASSWAGGRVRETQYF. In nucleotides, the CDR3 is TGTGCCAGCAGCTGGGCGGGGGGGAGGGTGCGAGAGACCCAGTACTTC.

The rearrangement links TRBV7-2 to TRBJ2-5, with 9 bases that match TRBD1. From germline, CDR1 is SGHTA and CDR2 FQGNSA. V shed 5 bases and J 5 bases; nucleotides not matched to a gene: 9. There are 15 residues in the CDR3. CDR3 nucleotide sequence: TGTGCCAGCAGCCGAGCACAGGGGGCCTGGGAGACCCAGTACTTC. The encoded protein is CASSRAQGAWETQYF. The variable domain in full, completed from reference TRBV7-2 and TRBJ2-5, reads GAGVSQSPSNKVTEKGKDVELRCDPISGHTALYWYRQSLGQGLEFLIYFQGNSAPDKSGLPSDRFSAERTGGSVSTLTIQRTQQEDSAVYLCASSRAQGAWETQYFGPGTRLLVL.

V gene TRBV30 combines with J gene TRBJ2-7; the match to TRBD1 covers 7 bases. CDR3 size: 12 residues. The V gene end was trimmed by 2 bases and the J gene end by 5 bases; junction bases not matched to a gene: 3. Germline lookup yields CDR1 GTSNPN and CDR2 SVGIG (reference sequence). As DNA, the CDR3 is TGTGCCTGGAGTACAAGGGGGCACGAGCAGTACTTC. It codes for CAWSTRGHEQYF.

The chain combines TRBV29-1 with TRBJ2-7; 8 nucleotides line up with TRBD2. Germline lookup yields CDR1 SQVTM and CDR2 ANQGSEA. The length of the CDR3 is 13 residues. Unmatched junction bases numbered 10, after V lost 6 bases and J lost 6 bases. Here the CDR3 DNA reads TGCAGCGTCGACGGGAGCGGGGGTGGCGAGCAGTACTTC. It codes for CSVDGSGGGEQYF.

CDR3 region: CASSLVEDSPLHF. For the CDR3, the DNA is TGTGCCAGCAGCTTAGTAGAGGATTCACCCCTCCACTTT. This chain connects TRBV7-2 to TRBJ1-6, with no clear D. This CDR3 comprises 13 residues. The germline V gene has CDR1 SGHTA and CDR2 FQGNSA. V was shortened by 1 base and J by 8 bases, with 6 bases between the two germline ends.

With regard to this clone: One end of the junction fails to match germline, which may point to a read error. The rearrangement links TRBV7-9 to TRBJ2-3, with D tentatively TRBD2 (6 bases). The CDR3 is 12 residues long. Germline CDR1 is SEHNR and CDR2 is FQNEAQ (reference sequence). CDR3 loop: CSSSSSEGTQYF. CDR3 nucleotide sequence: TGTTCCAGCAGCTCTTCGGAGGGTACGCAGTATTTT.

The chain links TRBV2 to TRBJ1-2; tentative D call: TRBD1 (6 bases). V was trimmed by 2 bases and J by 4 bases, leaving 11 bases between them. This CDR3 contains 14 residues. Looked up from germline, CDR1 is SNHLY and CDR2 is FYNNEI. CDR3 in DNA: TGTGCCAGCAGTGAAAGGGCAGGGGTCTATGGCTACACCTTC. Translation: CASSERAGVYGYTF.

The chain recombines TRBV5-1 with TRBJ1-1; TRBD1 matches 9 bases. After removal of 2 bases from V and 0 bases from J, the junction contained 5 bases not matched to a gene. The CDR3 extends over 16 amino acids. Germline loops: CDR1 SGHRS, CDR2 YFSETQ. DNA for the CDR3: TGCGCCAGCAGCTTCACAGGGGGCTCCATGAACACTGAAGCTTTCTTT. This encodes CASSFTGGSMNTEAFF.

The CDR3 bases are TGTGCCAGCAGCCTAAATGAAAAACTGTTTTTT. Its protein is CASSLNEKLFF. The chain employs TRBV25-1 and TRBJ1-4; D unclear. The CDR3 length is 11 residues. The ends were cut back, 6 bases at V and 5 bases at J, with 4 bases in the middle. Germline assignment: CDR1 MGHDK and CDR2 SYGVNS.

This chain connects TRBV29-1 to TRBJ2-2; TRBD1 aligns across 12 bases. J lost 4 bases, V lost 7 bases, and 4 bases had no gene match. The CDR3 is 14 residues long. Germline lookup yields CDR1 SQVTM and CDR2 ANQGSEA. The CDR3 reads CSGGQGAGTGELFF. The CDR3 nucleotides are TGCAGCGGGGGACAGGGGGCAGGCACCGGGGAGCTGTTTTTT.

The chain is built from TRBV29-1 and TRBJ1-3; D call uncertain. V was shortened by 2 bases and J by 1 base, with 9 bases between the two germline ends. Germline V gene data show CDR1 as SQVTM and CDR2 as ANQGSEA. The CDR3 is made up of 14 amino acids. The CDR3 loop is CSVENRRSGNTIYF. The CDR3 coding sequence is TGCAGCGTTGAAAACAGAAGATCTGGAAACACCATATATTTT.

The chain employs TRBV15 and TRBJ2-3; the match to TRBD1 covers 7 bases. The CDR3 consists of 14 residues. V was clipped by 3 bases and J by 5 bases; unmatched bases: 5. The V gene's germline CDR1 is LNHNV and CDR2 YYDKDF (reference sequence). CDR3: CATSRNRGLDTQYF. For the CDR3, the DNA is TGTGCCACCAGCAGGAACAGGGGATTAGATACGCAGTATTTT.

V is TRBV7-2 and J is TRBJ2-4; D might be TRBD2 (5 bases). V was shortened by 5 bases and J by 7 bases, with 12 bases between the two germline ends. Germline V gives CDR1 SGHTA, CDR2 FQGNSA. This CDR3 has 13 amino acids. CDR3 sequence (DNA): TGTGCCAGCAGCCCCGGCGGGCATAACATTCAGTACTTC. Translation: CASSPGGHNIQYF.

The chain joins TRBV5-1 to TRBJ2-7; D is unclear. The CDR3 extends over 15 amino acids. Germline CDR1 SGHRS, CDR2 YFSETQ. V lost 0 bases to trimming and J lost 2 bases, with 12 bases between them. CDR3 coding DNA: TGCGCCAGCAGCTTGGGTACAGACCCTACCTACGAGCAGTACTTC. Its translation: CASSLGTDPTYEQYF.

The V and J genes are TRBV4-3 and TRBJ2-7, with 11 nucleotides matching TRBD1. V lost 5 bases and J lost 6; bases outside the gene matches: 9. CDR3 size: 15 residues. Germline V gives CDR1 LGHNA, CDR2 YSLEER. In DNA form, the CDR3 reads TGCGCCAGCAGCTTGTCTACCGGGACAGGGGGCGAGCAGTACTTC. It specifies CASSLSTGTGGEQYF.